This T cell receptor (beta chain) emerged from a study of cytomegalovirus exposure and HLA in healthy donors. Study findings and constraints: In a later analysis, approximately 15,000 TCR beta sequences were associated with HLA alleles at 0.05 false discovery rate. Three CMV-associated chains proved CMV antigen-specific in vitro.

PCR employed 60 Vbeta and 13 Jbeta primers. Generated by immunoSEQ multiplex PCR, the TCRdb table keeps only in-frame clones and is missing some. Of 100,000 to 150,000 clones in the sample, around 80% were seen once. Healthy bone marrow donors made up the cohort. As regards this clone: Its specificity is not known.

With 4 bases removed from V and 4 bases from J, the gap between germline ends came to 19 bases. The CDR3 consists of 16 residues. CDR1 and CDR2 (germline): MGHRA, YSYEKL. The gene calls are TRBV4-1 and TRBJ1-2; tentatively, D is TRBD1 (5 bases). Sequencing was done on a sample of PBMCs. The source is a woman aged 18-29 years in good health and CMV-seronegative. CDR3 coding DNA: TGCGCCAGCAGCCCACCTAGCGGGGGGACTATCTATGGCTACACCTTC. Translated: CASSPPSGGTIYGYTF.